The 9 T cell receptor beta chains below all came from one sample that was sequenced in a study of shared clonotypes between healthy human individuals. CD45RO-negative, CCR7-positively selected cells formed the naive CD8 fraction, excluding terminally differentiated effector memory CD45RA+ cells. The method was immunoSEQ multiplex PCR; TCRdb's version includes in-frame clones alone and lacks a portion of them. Among about 2.1 million clones listed, more than 85% were seen once. Sequencing was done on a sample of naive CD8+ T cells from PBMCs. The origin of the receptors is a man younger than 35 in good health. Some clones in this sample may be carry-over from other donors' samples.

This chain uses TRBV9 with TRBJ2-7, with 8 bases fitting TRBD2. CDR1 SGDLS and CDR2 YYNGEE come from the germline V gene. There are 15 residues in the CDR3. After removal of 5 bases from V and 2 bases from J, the junction contained 9 bases not matched to a gene. The chain's CDR3 is CASSQSGSPTYEQYF. In nucleotides, the CDR3 is TGTGCCAGCAGTCAAAGCGGGAGCCCCACCTACGAGCAGTACTTC.

Remarks on this clone: The sample holds other DNA sequences that translate to the same CDR3. The genes are TRBV27 and TRBJ1-2, with 8 bases lining up with TRBD1. This CDR3 comprises 13 residues. In germline, CDR1 is MNHEY, CDR2 SMNVEV (reference sequence). With V trimmed by 3 bases and J by 7 bases, 4 bases remained unmatched. CDR3 nucleotide sequence: TGTGCCAGCAGTTTCGGACAGGGACGTGGCTACACCTTC. It encodes CASSFGQGRGYTF.

This clone occurred once. The chain has TRBV7-8 and TRBJ1-1; 12 positions match TRBD1. The germline V gene has CDR1 SGHVS and CDR2 FQNEAQ. The CDR3 consists of 15 residues. The trim removed 3 bases at V and 5 bases at J, leaving 4 bases unmatched. This chain's CDR3 is CASSFGTGGRTEAFF. CDR3 DNA sequence: TGTGCCAGCAGCTTTGGGACAGGGGGCCGGACTGAAGCTTTCTTT.

The DNA for the CDR3 is TGTGCCAGCAGTCTCCTAGCGGGAGTAGGCGATGAGCAGTTCTTC. This translates into CASSLLAGVGDEQFF. The chain carries TRBV28 and TRBJ2-1; 10 bases align to TRBD2. The V and J ends lost 5 bases and 8 bases, in that order; junction bases with no gene match: 9. The CDR3 runs 15 residues. CDR1 and CDR2 from the germline V gene are MDHEN and SYDVKM. Full variable domain (missing parts from reference TRBV28 and TRBJ2-1): DVKVTQSSRYLVKRTGEKVFLECVQDMDHENMFWYRQDPGLGLRLIYFSYDVKMKEKGDIPEGYSVSREKKERFSLILESASTNQTSMYLCASSLLAGVGDEQFFGPGTRLTVL.

The chain combines TRBV30 with TRBJ1-2; maybe TRBD1 (5 bases). Looked up from germline, CDR1 is GTSNPN and CDR2 is SVGIG (reference sequence). CDR3 size: 13 residues. V was trimmed by 3 bases and J by 5 bases, leaving 13 bases between them. CDR3 region: CAWSEGAVYGYTF. CDR3 nucleotides: TGTGCCTGGAGCGAAGGGGCAGTTTATGGCTACACCTTC.

This rearrangement joins TRBV2 to TRBJ2-5; 8 positions match TRBD1. Losses at the gene ends were 10 bases for V and 1 base for J; bases not matched to a gene: 5. This CDR3 has 13 amino acids. Looked up from germline, CDR1 is SNHLY and CDR2 is FYNNEI. The CDR3 loop is CATTDRGQETQYF. The CDR3 DNA reads TGTGCCACCACAGACAGGGGCCAAGAGACCCAGTACTTC.

V usage is TRBV28 and J usage is TRBJ1-1; D is possibly TRBD1 (5 bases). This CDR3 region has 13 residues. CDR1 and CDR2 from the germline V gene are MDHEN and SYDVKM. Trimming cost V 3 bases and J 6 bases, with 11 bases left between them. CDR3 amino acids: CASSFGGRAEAFF. The DNA of the CDR3 is TGTGCCAGCAGTTTTGGGGGAAGGGCTGAAGCTTTCTTT.

Of note for this clone: Other DNA sequences within the sample encode an identical CDR3. This chain joins TRBV27 and TRBJ2-7, with no clear D. Trimming pared 3 bases from V and 6 bases from J, leaving 6 bases between. The CDR3 covers 11 residues. The germline V gene has CDR1 MNHEY and CDR2 SMNVEV (reference sequence). The chain's CDR3 is CASSFGTEQYF. The CDR3 bases are TGTGCCAGCAGTTTCGGCACCGAGCAGTACTTC.

This chain uses TRBV7-8 with TRBJ1-2; a weak D match, TRBD1 (6 bases). This CDR3 is 18 amino acids long. Germline V gene sequence: CDR1 SGHVS, CDR2 FQNEAQ. With 2 bases removed from V and 3 bases from J, the gap between germline ends came to 22 bases. The CDR3 loop reads CASSLSGTLLLSHYGYTF. In nucleotides, the CDR3 is TGTGCCAGCAGCTTAAGCGGGACATTACTACTTAGTCACTATGGCTACACCTTC.